The entry below gives a single T cell receptor (beta chain) sequence along with its context. This clone's antigen is unknown. Per-base qualities were not stored, and no clone one base away is much larger. The treatment or condition label here, explained by the study, means: preoperative locoregional IRX-2 cytokine immunotherapy. The samples were obtained from a phase Ib study that tested preoperative, locoregional IRX-2 cytokine immunotherapy designed to prime immune responses. Donors were patients with early-stage breast cancer who received IRX-2 before surgery. The library was generated by the immunoSEQ multiplex PCR assay. TCRdb obtained this table from immuneACCESS and retained in-frame rearrangements with V and J assigned. These tables miss some clones; where compared with another copy, unresolved V genes account for less than half of the shortfall, and the remainder is unexplained. The sample table holds around 62,000 clones, of which approximately 93% were seen once. The ten largest clones add up to about 1.8% of the sample.

The sample belongs to a study of preoperative IRX-2 immunotherapy in early breast cancer (dated by TCRdb to between 2017 and 2020). From its cysteine to its phenylalanine, the CDR3 spans 15 amino acids. The only DNA kept is the CDR3, 45 bases in frame from the first base. The germline V gene yields ENHRY for CDR1 and SYGVKD for CDR2. The trim is 2 bases for V and 6 bases for J, with a gap of 13 bases between the germline ends. The chain was built from TRBV10-3 and TRBJ2-2; no D gene is confidently identified. The source of this sequence is a human donor with breast cancer. This specimen was taken from a patient treated with IRX-2 immunotherapy. Here the CDR3 is given as CAISEEMWVPGELFF. Here is the DNA: TGTGCCATCAGTGAGGAGATGTGGGTACCCGGGGAGCTGTTTTTT.